This paragraph reports one TCR delta chain. This DNA translates differently at residue 6 from the TCRdb protein, which is that of a much larger clone; a read error is likely, and the protein shown is the DNA's own translation. TCRdb made new clone calls on the RT-PCR reads using CATT. The top ten hold roughly a sixth of the sample, which has about 2,300 delta-chain clones, 1.5% to 2% seen once. This specimen belongs to a study of gamma-delta T cells after stem cell transplantation. This CDR3 has 15 amino acids. Germline CDR1 GEAIGNYY, CDR2 EKD. Between the trimmed V and J ends, which lost 4 bases and 5 bases, there was a span of 19 bases.

The TCR sequence derives from a human donor. It is not recorded whose cells these are; they may come from a transplant donor. Sequencing was done on a sample of gamma-delta T cells. The chain couples TRDV2 to TRDJ1, with D perhaps matching TRDD3 (6 bases). Here the CDR3 reads CACDLAGDRKDKLIF. As DNA, the CDR3 is TGTGCCTGTGATCTTGCTGGGGATCGCAAAGATAAACTCATCTTT.